Sequencing of this T cell receptor beta chain was carried out in a study of T-cell memory formation after mild COVID-19. Study as a whole: Across donors, TCR clusters were largely donor specific. Study observations and caveats: Of the contracting clones, CD4+ ones lay mainly in CM and EM, and CD8+ ones in EMRA. Proof of SARS-CoV-2 specificity was absent for the second-wave clones that crested on day 37.

It was 5'RACE with constant-segment primers that produced the TCR alpha and TCR beta cDNA libraries, which carried sample barcodes and UMIs. TCRdb fed the 5' RACE reads into MiXCR, producing one record per CDR3 protein. The repertoire holds 400,000 or so distinct CDR3 sequences, with more than 20% as singletons. This clonotype was picked up many times. The target antigen is unknown. The material sequenced was PBMCs or a T cell subset sorted from them (not recorded which). This TCR derives from an adult woman who had mild COVID-19 (a few samples of this study predate the infection). Cell type and time point are not known.

This chain's CDR3 is CASSDSTGPDTQYF. The CDR3 bases are TGTGCCAGCAGTGACTCGACAGGGCCAGATACGCAGTATTTT. The V gene is TRBV6-4, the J gene TRBJ2-3; 7 bases line up with TRBD1. The ends lost 0 bases at V and 4 bases at J; junction bases unmatched: 1. The CDR3 is 14 amino acids. Germline CDR1 is MRHNA and CDR2 is SNTAGT.